This T cell receptor (beta chain) was found in a study of T cell responses to AZD1222 COVID-19 vaccine. Study outcomes and limitations: At study baseline, merely six AZD1222 recipients were seropositive.

Sequencing used immunoSEQ multiplex PCR; TCRdb keeps in-frame clones, though not all of them. The sample includes around 120,000 clones, approximately 85% of them seen just once. Notes on this clone: The antigen is undetermined.

This TCR was recovered from an adult in good health. Sample: peripheral blood, taken on day 0 of AZD1222 vaccination.

The CDR3 DNA is TGTGCCAGCAGTGAGCTGGGTGGCGGCGATGGCTACACCTTC. Residues: CASSELGGGDGYTF. The chain uses TRBV2 and TRBJ1-2; D remains unclear. The CDR3 runs to 14 residues. Germline CDR1 reads SNHLY; CDR2 reads FYNNEI. V was pared by 3 bases and J by 6 bases, with 14 bases between.